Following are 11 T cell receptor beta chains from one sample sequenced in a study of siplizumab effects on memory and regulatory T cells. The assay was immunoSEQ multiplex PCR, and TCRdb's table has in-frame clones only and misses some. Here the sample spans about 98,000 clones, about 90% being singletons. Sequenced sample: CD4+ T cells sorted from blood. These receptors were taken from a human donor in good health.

As DNA, the CDR3 is TGTGCCAGCAGTTTTACAGGGAGCCCCTACGAGCAGTACTTC. This gives the protein CASSFTGSPYEQYF. The chain joins TRBV28 to TRBJ2-7, with a tentative D call TRBD1 (6 bases). The CDR3 totals 14 residues. The germline V gene has CDR1 MDHEN and CDR2 SYDVKM. V dropped 3 bases and J dropped 2 bases, with 11 bases sitting between them.

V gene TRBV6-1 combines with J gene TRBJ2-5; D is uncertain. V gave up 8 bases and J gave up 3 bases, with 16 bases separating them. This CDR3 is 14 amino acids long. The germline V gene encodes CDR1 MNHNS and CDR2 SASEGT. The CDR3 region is CASGLRALKETQYF. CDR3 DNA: TGTGCCAGCGGGCTACGGGCCCTAAAAGAGACCCAGTACTTC.

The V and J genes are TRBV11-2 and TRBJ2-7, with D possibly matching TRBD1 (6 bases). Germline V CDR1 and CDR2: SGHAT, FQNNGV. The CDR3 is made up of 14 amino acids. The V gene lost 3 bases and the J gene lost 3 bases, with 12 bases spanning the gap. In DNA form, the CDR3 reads TGTGCCAGCAGCTTTCATACAGGGATCTACGAGCAGTACTTC. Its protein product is CASSFHTGIYEQYF.

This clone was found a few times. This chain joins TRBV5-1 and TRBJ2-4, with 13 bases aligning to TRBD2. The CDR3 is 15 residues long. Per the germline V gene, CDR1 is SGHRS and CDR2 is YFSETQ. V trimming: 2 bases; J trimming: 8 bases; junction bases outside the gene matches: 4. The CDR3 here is CASSLTSGRADIQYF. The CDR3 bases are TGCGCCAGCAGCTTAACTAGCGGGAGGGCTGACATTCAGTACTTC. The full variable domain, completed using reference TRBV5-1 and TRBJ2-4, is KAGVTQTPRYLIKTRGQQVTLSCSPISGHRSVSWYQQTPGQGLQFLFEYFSETQRNKGNFPGRFSGRQFSNSRSEMNVSTLELGDSALYLCASSLTSGRADIQYFGAGTRLSVL.

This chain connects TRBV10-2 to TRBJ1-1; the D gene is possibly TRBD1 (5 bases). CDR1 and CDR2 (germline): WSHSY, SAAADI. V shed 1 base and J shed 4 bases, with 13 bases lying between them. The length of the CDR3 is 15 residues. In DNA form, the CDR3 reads TGCGCCAGCAGTGAGTTACGGGGGGGGAGCACTGAAGCTTTCTTT. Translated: CASSELRGGSTEAFF.

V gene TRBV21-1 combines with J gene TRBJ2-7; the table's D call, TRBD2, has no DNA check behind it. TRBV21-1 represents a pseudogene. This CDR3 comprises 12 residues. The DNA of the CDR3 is TGTGCCAGCAGCACGGGGGGGTGCGAGCAGTACTTC. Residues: CASSTGGCEQYF.

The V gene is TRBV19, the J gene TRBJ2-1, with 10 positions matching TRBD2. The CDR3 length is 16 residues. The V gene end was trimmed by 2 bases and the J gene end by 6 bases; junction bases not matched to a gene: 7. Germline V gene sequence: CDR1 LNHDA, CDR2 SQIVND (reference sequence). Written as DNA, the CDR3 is TGTGCCAGTAGTATAACTCTCCTAGCGGGAGCCAATGAGCAGTTCTTC. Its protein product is CASSITLLAGANEQFF. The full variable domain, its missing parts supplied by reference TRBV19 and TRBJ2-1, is DGGITQSPKYLFRKEGQNVTLSCEQNLNHDAMYWYRQDPGQGLRLIYYSQIVNDFQKGDIAEGYSVSREKKESFPLTVTSAQKNPTAFYLCASSITLLAGANEQFFGPGTRLTVL.

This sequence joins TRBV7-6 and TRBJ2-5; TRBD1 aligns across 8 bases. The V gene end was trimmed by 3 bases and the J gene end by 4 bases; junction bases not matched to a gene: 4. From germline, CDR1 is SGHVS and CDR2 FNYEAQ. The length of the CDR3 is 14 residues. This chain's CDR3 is CASSFVDRGETQYF. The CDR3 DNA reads TGTGCCAGCAGCTTTGTAGACAGGGGAGAGACCCAGTACTTC.

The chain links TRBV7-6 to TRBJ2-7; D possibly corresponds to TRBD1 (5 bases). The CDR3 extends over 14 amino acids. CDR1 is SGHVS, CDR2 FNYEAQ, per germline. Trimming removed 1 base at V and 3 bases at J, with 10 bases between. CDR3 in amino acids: CASSLVAGNYEQYF. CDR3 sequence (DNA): TGTGCCAGCAGCTTAGTTGCAGGGAACTACGAGCAGTACTTC.

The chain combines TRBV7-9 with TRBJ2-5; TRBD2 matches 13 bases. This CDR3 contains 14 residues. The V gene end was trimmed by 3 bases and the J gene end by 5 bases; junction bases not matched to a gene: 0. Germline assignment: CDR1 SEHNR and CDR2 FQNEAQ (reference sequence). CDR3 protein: CASSLTSGGETQYF. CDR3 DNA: TGTGCCAGCAGCTTGACTAGCGGGGGGGAGACCCAGTACTTC.

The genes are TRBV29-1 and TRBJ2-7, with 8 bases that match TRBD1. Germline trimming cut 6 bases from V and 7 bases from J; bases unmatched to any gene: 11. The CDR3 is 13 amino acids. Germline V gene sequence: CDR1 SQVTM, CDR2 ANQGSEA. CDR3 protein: CSVSDRVSGEQYF. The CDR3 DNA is TGCAGCGTCTCGGACAGGGTATCTGGAGAGCAGTACTTC.